The present T cell receptor beta chain was sequenced within a study of metastatic and nonmetastatic thyroid tumors (dated by TCRdb to 2020 to 2021). Context from the whole study: Repertoires were compared across peripheral blood and tumor or nodule tissue samples from malignant and benign thyroid patients.

The library was built by means of PCR. For sequencing, an Illumina HiSeq 4000 was employed. High-throughput sequencing was used to profile the TCR beta-chain CDR3 region of every patient. Per the source publication's procedure: The researchers built a classifier to tell apart papillary thyroid cancer patients with distant metastasis, based on CDR3 differences among clinicopathological groups. Repertoire diversity was assessed with the Shannon index, and tumor-blood repertoire similarity with the Morisita-Horn index. TCRdb took the public reads, trimmed them with fastp at Q25, ran MiXCR for clone calling and kept in-frame beta chains. V and J calls and clone size were set by TCRdb, not the authors. Within this sample are tens of thousands of clones, with over 10% of them counted one time only. The top ten clones comprise approximately 14% of the sample. CDR1 and CDR2, per the germline V gene, are SGHRS and YFSETQ. V is trimmed back by 5 bases and J by 3 bases, and the junction contains 6 bases that no gene match accounts for. CDR3 length: 15 amino acids, cysteine to phenylalanine. Only CDR3 DNA remains: 45 bases, in frame from the first base.

No patient had received any treatment before thyroid surgery. Using T-cell receptor beta sequencing, the researchers looked back retrospectively at clinical samples from patients, gathered between about 2011 and 2018. In this sample, this clone turned up many times. Its antigen is not yet known. No quality values exist for individual bases; no much larger clone is one base distant. The investigation overall reported the following: In both blood and tumor samples, TCR beta diversity was reported to be significantly higher in malignant tumors than in benign nodules.

This clonotype originated in a female donor with papillary thyroid cancer or a benign thyroid nodule (not recorded which). Some clones in this sample may be carry-over from other donors' samples. Input material: blood. The sequence is built from TRBV5-1 and TRBJ2-7, and TRBD2 aligns with 12 junction nucleotides. The CDR3 region reads CASRLAGGPNYEQYF. The nucleotides are TGCGCCAGCAGGCTAGCGGGAGGGCCGAACTACGAGCAGTACTTC.